Presented here are 12 T cell receptor beta chains from one specimen sequenced in a study of cytomegalovirus exposure and HLA in healthy donors. The PCR was carried out with 60 Vbeta primers and 13 Jbeta primers. Produced via immunoSEQ multiplex PCR; TCRdb's table is partial and in-frame only. The data contain roughly 80,000 clones, about 79% of them singletons. The sequencing input was PBMCs. These TCRs come from a middle-aged woman in good health and CMV-seronegative.

V usage is TRBV4-3 and J usage is TRBJ2-1; no clear D gene. CDR3 length: 14 amino acids. Germline V gene lookup returns CDR1 LGHNA and CDR2 YSLEER. The V gene lost 0 bases and the J gene lost 8 bases, with 11 bases spanning the gap. The CDR3 nucleotides are TGCGCCAGCAGCCAAGATAGAGGAGAGGATGAGCAGTTCTTC. Amino acids: CASSQDRGEDEQFF.

The chain combines TRBV6-5 with TRBJ1-1; 7 bases map to TRBD1. From germline, CDR1 is MNHEY and CDR2 SVGAGI. This CDR3 contains 14 residues. With V trimmed by 6 bases and J by 3 bases, 7 bases remained unmatched. The CDR3 sequence: CASSRGQADTEAFF. CDR3 DNA sequence: TGTGCCAGCAGCCGAGGACAGGCTGACACTGAAGCTTTCTTT.

Details on this clone: At the DNA level, this CDR3 is encoded by other sequences in the same sample as well. The J gene is TRBJ2-1, the V gene TRBV6-4, with 7 bases lining up with TRBD2. Germline CDR1 is MRHNA and CDR2 is SNTAGT. V lost 4 bases and J lost 4; bases outside the gene matches: 7. There are 15 residues in the CDR3. The CDR3 DNA follows: TGTGCCAGCAGTGTAGCCAGCGGGGAGTACAATGAGCAGTTCTTC. Translating it yields CASSVASGEYNEQFF.

The CDR3 here is CASQTSGDTGELFF. For the CDR3, the DNA is TGCGCCAGCCAGACTAGCGGGGACACCGGGGAGCTGTTTTTT. The chain combines TRBV5-1 with TRBJ2-2, with 11 bases that match TRBD2. This CDR3 spans 14 amino acids. Unmatched junction bases numbered 2, after V lost 7 bases and J lost 3 bases. The germline V gene has CDR1 SGHRS and CDR2 YFSETQ. Complete variable domain (other parts from reference TRBV5-1 and TRBJ2-2): KAGVTQTPRYLIKTRGQQVTLSCSPISGHRSVSWYQQTPGQGLQFLFEYFSETQRNKGNFPGRFSGRQFSNSRSEMNVSTLELGDSALYLCASQTSGDTGELFFGEGSRLTVL.

V usage is TRBV5-4 and J usage is TRBJ2-5; 7 bases align to TRBD1. CDR1 is SGHNT, CDR2 YYREEE, per germline (reference sequence). This CDR3 contains 16 residues. With V trimmed by 1 base and J by 2 bases, 8 bases remained unmatched. The DNA for the CDR3 is TGTGCCAGCAGCTTGTCGGGAAGGGGGCGGCAAGAGACCCAGTACTTC. The encoded protein is CASSLSGRGRQETQYF.

This clone was detected once. V gene TRBV27 combines with J gene TRBJ2-5, with TRBD1 identical over 11 bases. The end of the DNA is better explained by TRBJ2-7, so the J call may be wrong. The V gene's germline CDR1 is MNHEY and CDR2 SMNVEV (reference sequence). The CDR3 runs to 18 residues. The CDR3 DNA sequence: TGTGCCAGCAGATCCGGACAGGGGGCTGACTATCCCTACTACGAGCAGTACTTC. Its protein product is CASRSGQGADYPYYEQYF.

This clone was counted between two and nine times. The chain recombines TRBV11-2 with TRBJ2-5, with a weak D call TRBD1 (5 bases). The CDR3 is made up of 14 amino acids. Trimming left V 2 bases short and J 1 base short, with 8 bases between. CDR1 and CDR2 (germline): SGHAT, FQNNGV. CDR3 residues: CASSLQGSQETQYF. Written as DNA, the CDR3 is TGTGCCAGCAGCTTACAGGGATCCCAAGAGACCCAGTACTTC. Full variable domain (missing parts from reference TRBV11-2 and TRBJ2-5): EAGVAQSPRYKIIEKRQSVAFWCNPISGHATLYWYQQILGQGPKLLIQFQNNGVVDDSQLPKDRFSAERLKGVDSTLKIQPAKLEDSAVYLCASSLQGSQETQYFGPGTRLLVL.

The table lists this clone with a few counts. This chain joins TRBV14 and TRBJ1-1; 9 nucleotides line up with TRBD1. This CDR3 spans 14 amino acids. Germline V gives CDR1 SGHDN, CDR2 FVKESK. With 4 bases clipped from V and 5 bases from J, the junction kept 5 bases outside the gene matches. In DNA form, the CDR3 reads TGTGCCAGCAGCCCGGACAGGGGTAGGACTGAAGCTTTCTTT. Its protein product is CASSPDRGRTEAFF.

This chain connects TRBV29-1 to TRBJ1-2; 7 positions match TRBD1. Germline CDR1 reads SQVTM; CDR2 reads ANQGSEA. After removal of 2 bases from V and 4 bases from J, the junction contained 4 bases not matched to a gene. The length of the CDR3 is 13 residues. The CDR3 is CSVEMPGGYGYTF. The CDR3 DNA reads as TGCAGCGTTGAAATGCCAGGGGGCTATGGCTACACCTTC.

The V and J genes are TRBV18 and TRBJ2-1; tentatively, D is TRBD1 (5 bases). The CDR3 runs to 13 residues. CDR1 and CDR2 (germline): KGHSH, LQKENI. The V end lost 2 bases, the J end lost 6 bases, and 8 bases lay between the germline ends. In DNA form, the CDR3 reads TGTGCCAGCTCACCAAAGGGGCCCAATGAGCAGTTCTTC. Protein sequence: CASSPKGPNEQFF.

The CDR3 is CAWQQGAYNEQFF. CDR3 bases: TGTGCCTGGCAACAGGGGGCCTACAATGAGCAGTTCTTC. V is TRBV30 and J is TRBJ2-1; 8 positions agree with TRBD1. The J segment lost 2 bases and the V segment lost 5 bases, leaving 2 bases of the junction unmatched. Germline loops: CDR1 GTSNPN, CDR2 SVGIG (reference sequence). CDR3 length: 13 amino acids.

The chain couples TRBV7-9 to TRBJ1-1, with D possibly TRBD1 on 5 matching bases. The V end was cut by 1 base, the J end by 1 base, with 16 bases between. Per the germline V gene, CDR1 is SEHNR and CDR2 is FQNEAQ (reference sequence). The CDR3 extends over 17 amino acids. DNA of the CDR3: TGTGCCAGCAGCTTAGTCGCGCGGGGCAGAGGGAACACTGAAGCTTTCTTT. Translation: CASSLVARGRGNTEAFF.